Listed here are 18 T cell receptor beta chains from one sample, sequenced in a study of response to subunit inactivated influenza vaccine (dated by TCRdb to 2016 to 2019). Library preparation employed RT-PCR. The reads were generated on an Illumina HiSeq 2500. TCRdb cleaned the public reads at Q25 with fastp, built clones with MiXCR and kept in-frame beta chains. Each record represents a unique CDR3 protein, reported with the most common genes and DNA among its rows. A total of about 520,000 distinct CDR3 sequences appear in this sample, approximately 7.2% of them only once. The top ten constitute about an eighth of the sample. This material consisted of PBMCs from blood, taken less than 25 months after vaccination. Receptor source: a man aged 45-69 years who received an inactivated influenza vaccine. Donor details come from another sample of the same person, matched by shared clones.

This clonotype has just a few counts. The CDR3 sequence is CASSLEIGSYGYTF. The CDR3 bases are TGCGCCAGCAGCTTGGAAATCGGCAGTTATGGCTACACCTTC. The chain links TRBV5-1 to TRBJ1-2; D remains ambiguous. The V gene's germline CDR1 is SGHRS and CDR2 YFSETQ. CDR3 length: 14 amino acids. Trimming left V 0 bases short and J 5 bases short, with 11 bases between. The full variable domain, with the rest looked up from reference TRBV5-1 and TRBJ1-2, is KAGVTQTPRYLIKTRGQQVTLSCSPISGHRSVSWYQQTPGQGLQFLFEYFSETQRNKGNFPGRFSGRQFSNSRSEMNVSTLELGDSALYLCASSLEIGSYGYTFGSGTRLTVV.

This clonotype was picked up a small number of times. The rearrangement links TRBV20-1 to TRBJ2-3, with TRBD2 as a possible D gene (6 bases). Germline CDR1 is DFQATT and CDR2 is SNEGSKA (reference sequence). Trimming took off 3 bases at V and 1 base at J, with 14 bases between the two ends. The CDR3 extends over 15 amino acids. CDR3 loop: CSASPPGLRTDTQYF. The CDR3 bases are TGCAGTGCTAGTCCACCGGGACTTCGCACAGATACGCAGTATTTT.

The chain joins TRBV4-2 to TRBJ2-3, with D unresolved. The CDR3 sequence is 16 residues long. V gave up 3 bases and J gave up 4 bases, with 17 bases separating them. CDR1 and CDR2 (germline): LGHNA, YNFKEQ. This CDR3 is CASSHRQVSAADTQYF. As DNA, the CDR3 is TGTGCCAGCAGCCACCGCCAAGTATCCGCAGCAGATACGCAGTATTTT.

This clonotype has more than one count but fewer than ten. V is TRBV27 and J is TRBJ2-2, with TRBD2 matching 8 bases. V lost 8 bases to trimming and J lost 7 bases; unmatched junction nucleotides: 12. The germline gives CDR1 MNHEY, CDR2 SMNVEV (reference sequence). The CDR3 runs 15 residues. The CDR3 sequence: CASGRLASGGGELFF. In DNA, the CDR3 is TGTGCCAGCGGTAGACTAGCGTCCGGTGGCGGGGAGCTGTTTTTT.

This clonotype was counted a few times. This chain joins TRBV20-1 and TRBJ2-1; unclear D gene. The V and J ends lost 0 bases and 6 bases respectively, with 15 bases between them. Germline V gene data show CDR1 as DFQATT and CDR2 as SNEGSKA (reference sequence). The CDR3 contains 15 residues. Here the CDR3 DNA reads TGCAGTGCTAGAGATGAAGGTAGAATGGGCAATGAGCAGTTCTTC. Its translation is CSARDEGRMGNEQFF.

This clonotype has only a few counts. This chain uses TRBV28 with TRBJ2-7, with a possible D match to TRBD1 (6 bases). The CDR3 runs 12 residues. The V and J ends lost 5 bases and 6 bases respectively, with 11 bases between them. CDR1 is MDHEN and CDR2 is SYDVKM in the germline V gene. The CDR3 region has the DNA TGTGCCAGCAGTATAACAGGGATCGAGCAGTACTTC. As protein: CASSITGIEQYF.

This clonotype was counted many times. The CDR3 bases are TGCGCCAGCAGCCAAGCTGTCCCTAGGAACTATGGCTACACCTTC. This encodes CASSQAVPRNYGYTF. V usage is TRBV4-3 and J usage is TRBJ1-2; D gene uncertain. V shed 1 base and J shed 2 bases, with 11 bases lying between them. CDR1 and CDR2 (germline): LGHNA, YSLEER. The CDR3 covers 15 residues.

This clonotype appeared a few times. V and J are TRBV5-1 and TRBJ2-7, with TRBD1 matching over 11 bases. The CDR3 loop spans 17 amino acids. J was trimmed by 6 bases and V by 3 bases; bases with no gene match: 14. The germline CDR1 and CDR2 sequences are SGHRS and YFSETQ. The CDR3 coding sequence is TGCGCCAGCAGCTGGGGACAGGGGGTTTCGGCGGCTGGCGAGCAGTACTTC. Translation: CASSWGQGVSAAGEQYF. Filled out from reference TRBV5-1 and TRBJ2-7, the complete variable domain reads KAGVTQTPRYLIKTRGQQVTLSCSPISGHRSVSWYQQTPGQGLQFLFEYFSETQRNKGNFPGRFSGRQFSNSRSEMNVSTLELGDSALYLCASSWGQGVSAAGEQYFGPGTRLTVT.

This clonotype was counted at least ten times. The chain links TRBV30 to TRBJ2-7, with TRBD1 matching 8 bases. The CDR3 contains 14 residues. The germline gives CDR1 GTSNPN, CDR2 SVGIG (reference sequence). The ends lost 4 bases at V and 4 bases at J; junction bases unmatched: 9. CDR3 protein: CAWTPDRVLYEQYF. For the CDR3, the DNA is TGTGCCTGGACTCCGGACAGGGTCCTGTACGAGCAGTACTTC.

The J gene is TRBJ1-4, the V gene TRBV6-1; D is ambiguous. The V end was cut by 7 bases, the J end by 3 bases, with 15 bases between. The CDR3 extends over 15 amino acids. CDR1 is MNHNS and CDR2 is SASEGT in the germline V gene. The CDR3 here is CASTSAGAANEKLFF. In nucleotides, the CDR3 is TGTGCCAGCACCTCCGCGGGAGCGGCTAATGAAAAACTGTTTTTT.

This clonotype was detected ten times or more. The chain is built from TRBV5-8 and TRBJ1-5, with D unresolved. This CDR3 contains 12 residues. Germline CDR1 is SGHTS and CDR2 is YDEGEE. V lost 4 bases, J lost 6 bases, and 8 bases lay in between. The CDR3, as DNA: TGTGCCAGCAGCCCCACGTTTCAGCCCCAGCATTTT. Its protein product is CASSPTFQPQHF.

This clonotype was counted at least ten times. J is TRBJ2-3 and V is TRBV4-2; the D gene is possibly TRBD2 (5 bases). Trimming stripped 0 bases from V and 2 bases from J, with 12 bases between. The V gene's germline CDR1 is LGHNA and CDR2 YNFKEQ. The length of the CDR3 is 16 residues. The CDR3: CASSQDEAGATDTQYF. The DNA of the CDR3 is TGTGCCAGCAGCCAAGATGAGGCGGGCGCCACAGATACGCAGTATTTT.

As for this clonotype: One end of the junction does not line up with germline, which may come from a read error. The chain couples TRBV3-1 to TRBJ2-3; 8 bases map to TRBD1. Germline CDR1 reads LGHDT; CDR2 reads YNNKEL (reference sequence). The CDR3 runs to 15 residues. CDR3 loop: CASSMRTGYLDTQYF. The CDR3 DNA reads TGTGCCAGCAGCATGAGGACAGGGTACTTAGATACACAGTATTTT.

J is TRBJ2-2 and V is TRBV19; 9 bases match TRBD1. The V segment lost 6 bases and the J segment 6 bases; nucleotides outside the gene matches: 8. Germline V gives CDR1 LNHDA, CDR2 SQIVND (reference sequence). This CDR3 is built from 15 residues. The CDR3 nucleotides read TGTGCCAGTAGCTCACAGGGGGCGGTTGCCGGGGAGCTGTTTTTT. This codes for CASSSQGAVAGELFF. The full variable domain, in which reference TRBV19 and TRBJ2-2 provide the parts outside the CDR3, is DGGITQSPKYLFRKEGQNVTLSCEQNLNHDAMYWYRQDPGQGLRLIYYSQIVNDFQKGDIAEGYSVSREKKESFPLTVTSAQKNPTAFYLCASSSQGAVAGELFFGEGSRLTVL.

V usage is TRBV30 and J usage is TRBJ2-3; 10 nucleotides align to TRBD1. Losses at the gene ends were 5 bases for V and 4 bases for J; bases not matched to a gene: 6. The CDR3 contains 14 residues. Germline V gene data show CDR1 as GTSNPN and CDR2 as SVGIG (reference sequence). The CDR3 region is CAWGGTGVPDTQYF. The CDR3 DNA sequence: TGTGCCTGGGGGGGGACAGGGGTACCAGATACGCAGTATTTT.

V and J are TRBV20-1 and TRBJ1-1; D is possibly TRBD1 (5 bases). CDR1 and CDR2 from the germline V gene are DFQATT and SNEGSKA (reference sequence). The CDR3 has 13 residues. V was cut by 0 bases and J by 4 bases, with 9 bases left in between. The CDR3 sequence: CSARDPGTTEAFF. DNA for the CDR3: TGCAGTGCTAGAGACCCCGGGACCACTGAAGCTTTCTTT.

This clonotype has only a few counts. The V and J genes are TRBV20-1 and TRBJ2-5, with 7 bases matching TRBD1. The germline CDR1 and CDR2 sequences are DFQATT and SNEGSKA (reference sequence). The V and J ends lost 2 bases and 3 bases, in that order; junction bases with no gene match: 9. The CDR3 covers 15 residues. This CDR3 reads CSARSGTDLKETQYF. The CDR3 coding sequence is TGCAGTGCTAGATCCGGGACAGATTTGAAAGAGACCCAGTACTTC.

The V gene is TRBV20-1, the J gene TRBJ2-5, with 12 positions matching TRBD2. With V trimmed by 7 bases and J by 5 bases, 5 bases remained unmatched. Germline lookup yields CDR1 DFQATT and CDR2 SNEGSKA (reference sequence). This CDR3 has 13 amino acids. CDR3 bases: TGCAGTGTGGCTAGCGGGGGGGCGGAGACCCAGTACTTC. Amino acid sequence: CSVASGGAETQYF.